A selection of T cell receptor beta chains follows, all from one sample in a study of T cells in Graves' hyperthyroidism and ophthalmopathy. Via MiXCR, TCRdb re-called the multiplex PCR reads, giving one row per CDR3 protein. The sample shows fewer than 450,000 distinct CDR3 sequences, approximately 17% of them seen only once. The sequenced sample was blood. These receptors all stem from a woman aged 25 to 39 with Graves' hyperthyroidism that later progressed to Graves' ophthalmopathy. Each CDR3 is given with its conserved first and last residue. A D gene is named only where the DNA matches it firmly. The size of a clone is reported for some rows only, either as once, few or many, or as a class for expanded clones.

j_gene	v_gene	abundance	d_gene	CDR3aa
TRBJ2-2	TRBV2	many	-	CASCPRNTGELFF
TRBJ1-1	TRBV29-1	many	-	CSVDWAGRPNTEAFF
TRBJ1-1	TRBV6-2/TRBV6-3	many	-	CASSYSGVWGEAFF
TRBJ2-1	TRBV3-1	-	TRBD2	CASSQGLGDHQFF
TRBJ2-1	TRBV15	many	TRBD2	CATSTGTNYNEQFF
TRBJ1-4	TRBV18	many	-	CASSPPGPNEKLFF
TRBJ2-3	TRBV3-1	many	-	CASSQAPRNTQYF
TRBJ2-6	TRBV7-2	few	-	CASSPRVSFMGGANVLTF
TRBJ2-5	TRBV5-5	-	TRBD1	CASSGTDRGRIVGGETQYF
TRBJ2-7	TRBV7-9	many	TRBD2	CASSSTQPLAGDETYEQYF
TRBJ2-2	TRBV6-1	many	-	CASEPSSTGELFF
TRBJ2-3	TRBV5-4	-	TRBD2	CASSLWTSGFTDTQYF
TRBJ2-7	TRBV27	many	-	CASSPQGQFPTEQYF
TRBJ1-2	TRBV9	few	-	CASSAPIYGYTF
TRBJ2-7	TRBV20-1	-	TRBD1	CSARVRTGDYEQYF
TRBJ1-2	TRBV5-5	few	TRBD1	CASSSLPDRTFYGYTF
TRBJ1-6	TRBV2	many	-	CASNPGLNSPLHF
TRBJ1-2	TRBV7-8	-	TRBD1	CASSLTGGGYYGYTF
TRBJ2-7	TRBV12-3/TRBV12-4	many	-	CASRSTHSSYEQYF
TRBJ2-3	TRBV28	many	-	CASTSGTLTSTDTQYF
TRBJ2-1	TRBV15	many	TRBD1	CATSRGTGGYNEQFF
TRBJ1-6	TRBV2	-	TRBD1	CASSVDRGPTLYNSPLHF
TRBJ2-1	TRBV5-8	few	TRBD2	CASRPAGAREQFF
TRBJ2-1	TRBV7-8	few	-	CASSGWAVFENEQFF
TRBJ1-1	TRBV11-2	many	TRBD1	CASSQITGTGKAFF
TRBJ2-2	TRBV7-9	-	-	CASSLVAQTGELFF
TRBJ2-3	TRBV3-1	-	TRBD2	CASSQVWGGGLFADTQYF
TRBJ2-1	TRBV29-1	many	TRBD1	CSVEDRGLDNEQFF
TRBJ1-1	TRBV12-5	many	TRBD1	CASGFALGRGRTEAFF
TRBJ2-5	TRBV5-1	few	-	CASSPGRAGTETQYF
TRBJ2-1	TRBV7-2	many	-	CASSLHTAGLNEQFF
TRBJ1-5	TRBV5-6	many	-	CASSKLEQPQHF
TRBJ2-3	TRBV11-2	many	-	CASAATGYSTDTQYF
TRBJ2-1	TRBV9	many	-	CASSVGWRDHNEQFF
TRBJ2-7	TRBV28	-	-	CASSSTGPEQYF
TRBJ1-5	TRBV6-1	few	-	CASSVQGSNQPQHF
TRBJ2-3	TRBV7-9	many	-	CASSPTTDTQYF
TRBJ1-1	TRBV14	-	-	CASSQGILVTEAFF